The clone carrying this T cell receptor beta chain was observed a few times. The data stem from a study of blood T cells in healthy people across ages. Germline V gene lookup returns CDR1 MNHEY and CDR2 SVGAGI. The CDR3 totals 16 residues. Trimming pared 0 bases from V and 1 base from J, leaving 13 bases between. The use of a sample-barcoded 5' primer and a J-beta primer mix characterized a second PCR of roughly 7 to 12 cycles. With 12 random nucleotides, a template-switch adaptor tagged each individual cDNA molecule. TCRdb independently ran MiXCR on the 5' RACE reads; one entry per CDR3 protein. The sample records around 1,500,000 distinct CDR3 sequences, roughly 40% being singletons.

This sequence originates from a woman under 30 in good health. The chain combines TRBV6-5 with TRBJ2-7; no definite D call. Sequencing used blood. The CDR3 DNA reads as TGTGCCAGCAGTTACTCGATTGGCAGGAGTTCCTACGAGCAGTACTTC. Amino acids: CASSYSIGRSSYEQYF.